This T cell receptor (beta chain) was retrieved from a study of blood T cell repertoires in COVID-19. Germline CDR1 SQVTM, CDR2 ANQGSEA. The CDR3 length is 12 residues. The trim removed 6 bases at V and 5 bases at J, leaving 7 bases unmatched. Clones were read by immunoSEQ multiplex PCR, and TCRdb kept only the in-frame ones, dropping some. The data contain around 30,000 clones, roughly 90% of them singletons. The receptor's source is a woman between 40 and 50 years old with active or convalescent COVID-19. Sequenced: peripheral blood. The chain combines TRBV29-1 with TRBJ2-7; 7 bases are a match to TRBD1. The CDR3 region has the DNA TGCAGCGTAAGACAGGGTAGCAACGAGCAGTACTTC. This translates into CSVRQGSNEQYF.